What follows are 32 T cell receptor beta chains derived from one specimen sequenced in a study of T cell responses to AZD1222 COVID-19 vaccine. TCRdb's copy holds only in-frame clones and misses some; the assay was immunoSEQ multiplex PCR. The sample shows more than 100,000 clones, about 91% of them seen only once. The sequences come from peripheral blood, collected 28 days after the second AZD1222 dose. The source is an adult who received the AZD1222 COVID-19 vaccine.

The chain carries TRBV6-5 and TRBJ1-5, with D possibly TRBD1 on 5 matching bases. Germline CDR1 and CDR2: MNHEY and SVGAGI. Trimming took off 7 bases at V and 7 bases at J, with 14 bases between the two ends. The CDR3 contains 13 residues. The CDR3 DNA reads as TGTGCCAGCAACAGAGGGGCAGGGCAGCCCCAGCATTTT. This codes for CASNRGAGQPQHF.

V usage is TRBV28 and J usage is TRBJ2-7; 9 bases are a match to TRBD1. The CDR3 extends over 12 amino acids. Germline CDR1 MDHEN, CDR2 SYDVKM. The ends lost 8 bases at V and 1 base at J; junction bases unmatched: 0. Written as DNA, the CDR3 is TGTGCCAGCGGGACAGGGTCCTACGAGCAGTACGTC. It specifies CASGTGSYEQYV.

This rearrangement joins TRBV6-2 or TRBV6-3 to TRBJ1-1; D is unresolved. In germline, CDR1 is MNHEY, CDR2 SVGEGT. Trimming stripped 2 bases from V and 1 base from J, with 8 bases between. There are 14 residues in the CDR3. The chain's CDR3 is CASSYLEENTEAFF. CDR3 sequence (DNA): TGTGCCAGCAGTTACCTTGAGGAGAACACTGAAGCTTTCTTT.

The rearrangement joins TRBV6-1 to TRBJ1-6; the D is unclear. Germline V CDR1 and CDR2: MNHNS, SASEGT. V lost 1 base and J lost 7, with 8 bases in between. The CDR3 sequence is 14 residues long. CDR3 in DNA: TGTGCCAGCAGTGAAGTGGGCAGGAATTCACCCCTCCACTTT. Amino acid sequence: CASSEVGRNSPLHF.

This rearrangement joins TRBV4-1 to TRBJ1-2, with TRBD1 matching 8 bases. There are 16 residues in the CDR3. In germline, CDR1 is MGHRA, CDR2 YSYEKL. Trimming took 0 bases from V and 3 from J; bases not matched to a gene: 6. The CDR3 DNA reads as TGCGCCAGCAGCCAAGATAAGCAGGGGGCGTACTATGGCTACACCTTC. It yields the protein CASSQDKQGAYYGYTF.

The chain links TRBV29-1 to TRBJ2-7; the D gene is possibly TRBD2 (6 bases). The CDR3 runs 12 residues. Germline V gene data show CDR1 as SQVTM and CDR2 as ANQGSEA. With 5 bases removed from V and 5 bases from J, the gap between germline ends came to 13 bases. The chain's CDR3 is CSVSWEDNEQYF. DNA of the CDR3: TGCAGCGTTTCCTGGGAGGACAACGAGCAGTACTTC.

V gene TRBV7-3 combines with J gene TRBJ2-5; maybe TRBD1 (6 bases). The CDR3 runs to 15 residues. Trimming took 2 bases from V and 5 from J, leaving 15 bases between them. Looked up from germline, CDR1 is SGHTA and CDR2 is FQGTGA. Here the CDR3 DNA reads TGTGCCAGCAGCTTAGGGGGCAGGGAGTGGGAGACCCAGTACTTC. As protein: CASSLGGREWETQYF.

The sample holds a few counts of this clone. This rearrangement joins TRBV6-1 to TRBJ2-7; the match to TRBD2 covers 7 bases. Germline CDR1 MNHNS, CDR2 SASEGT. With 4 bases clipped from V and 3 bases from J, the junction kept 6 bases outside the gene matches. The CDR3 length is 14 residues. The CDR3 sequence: CASSAAGLNYEQYF. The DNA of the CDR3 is TGTGCCAGCAGTGCAGCGGGACTTAACTACGAGCAGTACTTC.

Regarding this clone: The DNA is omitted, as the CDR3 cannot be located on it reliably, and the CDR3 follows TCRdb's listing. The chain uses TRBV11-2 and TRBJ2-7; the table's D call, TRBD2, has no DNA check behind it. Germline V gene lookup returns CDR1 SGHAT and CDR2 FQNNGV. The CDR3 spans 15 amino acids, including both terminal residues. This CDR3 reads CASSPPWGGGAALYF.

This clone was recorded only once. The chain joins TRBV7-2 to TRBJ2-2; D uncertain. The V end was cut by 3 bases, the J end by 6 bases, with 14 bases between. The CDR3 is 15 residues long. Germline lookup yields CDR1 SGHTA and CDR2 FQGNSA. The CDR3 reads CASSFQALVAGELFF. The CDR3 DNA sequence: TGTGCCAGCAGCTTCCAAGCCCTAGTGGCCGGGGAGCTGTTTTTT.

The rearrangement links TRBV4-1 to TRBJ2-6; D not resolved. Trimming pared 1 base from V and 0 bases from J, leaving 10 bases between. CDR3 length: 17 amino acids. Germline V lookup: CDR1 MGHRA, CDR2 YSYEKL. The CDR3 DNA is TGCGCCAGCAGCCAAGCCTCCGGACCCTCTGGGGCCAACGTCCTGACTTTC. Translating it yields CASSQASGPSGANVLTF.

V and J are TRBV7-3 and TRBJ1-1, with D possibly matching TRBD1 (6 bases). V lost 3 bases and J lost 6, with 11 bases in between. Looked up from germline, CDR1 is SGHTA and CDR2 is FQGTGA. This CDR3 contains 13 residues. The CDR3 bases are TGTGCCAGCAGCTTTCACGGGGGCCCTGAAGCTTTCTTT. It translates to CASSFHGGPEAFF.

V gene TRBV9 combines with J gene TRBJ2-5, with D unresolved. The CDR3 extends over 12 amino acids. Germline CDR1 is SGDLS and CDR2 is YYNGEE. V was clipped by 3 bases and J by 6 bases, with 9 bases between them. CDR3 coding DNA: TGTGCCAGCAGCGCCTCCGACCAGACCCAGTACTTC. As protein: CASSASDQTQYF.

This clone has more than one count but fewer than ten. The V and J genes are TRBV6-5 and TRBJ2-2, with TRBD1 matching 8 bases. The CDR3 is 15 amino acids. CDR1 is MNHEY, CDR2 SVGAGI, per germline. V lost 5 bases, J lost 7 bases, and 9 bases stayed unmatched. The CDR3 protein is CASSMSGGAIGELFF. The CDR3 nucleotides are TGTGCCAGCAGTATGTCAGGGGGCGCAATCGGGGAGCTGTTTTTT.

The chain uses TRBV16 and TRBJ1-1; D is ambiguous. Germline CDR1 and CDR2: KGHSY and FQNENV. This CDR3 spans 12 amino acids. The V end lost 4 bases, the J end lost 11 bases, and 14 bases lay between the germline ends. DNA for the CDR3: TGTGCCAGCAGCCCCGAGAGGGTTGGCGCTTTCTTT. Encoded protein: CASSPERVGAFF. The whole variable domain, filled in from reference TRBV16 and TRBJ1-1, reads GEEVAQTPKHLVRGEGQKAKLYCAPIKGHSYVFWYQQVLKNEFKFLISFQNENVFDETGMPKERFSAKCLPNSPCSLEIQATKLEDSAVYFCASSPERVGAFFGQGTRLTVV.

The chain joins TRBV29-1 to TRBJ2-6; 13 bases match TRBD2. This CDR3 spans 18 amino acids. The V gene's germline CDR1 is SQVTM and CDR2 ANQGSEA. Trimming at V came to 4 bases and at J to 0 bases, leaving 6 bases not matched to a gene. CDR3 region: CSVAGTSGTFSGANVLTF. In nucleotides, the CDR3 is TGCAGCGTTGCTGGGACTAGCGGGACCTTCTCTGGGGCCAACGTCCTGACTTTC.

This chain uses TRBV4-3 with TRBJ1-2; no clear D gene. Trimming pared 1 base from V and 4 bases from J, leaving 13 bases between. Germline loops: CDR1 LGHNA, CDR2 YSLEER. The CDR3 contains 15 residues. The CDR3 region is CASSQGIGDSYGYTF. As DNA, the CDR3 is TGCGCCAGCAGCCAAGGGATCGGGGATAGCTATGGCTACACCTTC.

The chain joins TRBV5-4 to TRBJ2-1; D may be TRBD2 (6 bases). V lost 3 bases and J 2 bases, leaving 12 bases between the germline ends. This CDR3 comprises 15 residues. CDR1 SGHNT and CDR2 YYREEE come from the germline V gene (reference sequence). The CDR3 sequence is CASSSDGEAYNEQFF. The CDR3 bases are TGTGCCAGCAGCTCCGACGGGGAGGCCTACAATGAGCAGTTCTTC.

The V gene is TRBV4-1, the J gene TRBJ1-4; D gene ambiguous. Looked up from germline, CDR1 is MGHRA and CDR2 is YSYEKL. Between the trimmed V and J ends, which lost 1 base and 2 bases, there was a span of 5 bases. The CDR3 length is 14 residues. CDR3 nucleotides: TGCGCCAGCAGCCAAGCCCAGACTAATGAAAAACTGTTTTTT. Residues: CASSQAQTNEKLFF.

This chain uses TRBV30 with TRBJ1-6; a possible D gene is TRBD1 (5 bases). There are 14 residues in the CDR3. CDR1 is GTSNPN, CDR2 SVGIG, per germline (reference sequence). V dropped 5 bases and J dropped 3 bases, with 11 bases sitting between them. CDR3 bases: TGTGCCTGGGACAGAGACGGCTATAATTCACCCCTCCACTTT. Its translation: CAWDRDGYNSPLHF.

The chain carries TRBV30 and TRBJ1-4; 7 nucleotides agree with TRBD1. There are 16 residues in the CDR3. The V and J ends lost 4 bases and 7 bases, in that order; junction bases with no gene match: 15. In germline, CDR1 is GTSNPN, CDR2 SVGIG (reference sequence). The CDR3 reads CAWTGSYRGFAEKLFF. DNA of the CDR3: TGTGCCTGGACCGGATCATACAGGGGTTTTGCTGAAAAACTGTTTTTT.

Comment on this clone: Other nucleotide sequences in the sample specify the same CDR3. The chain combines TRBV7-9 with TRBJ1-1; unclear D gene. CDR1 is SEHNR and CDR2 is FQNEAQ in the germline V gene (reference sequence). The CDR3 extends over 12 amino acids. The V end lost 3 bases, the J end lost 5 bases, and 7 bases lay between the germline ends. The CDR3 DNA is TGTGCCAGCAGCTTCGAGGGTACTGAAGCTTTCTTT. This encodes CASSFEGTEAFF.

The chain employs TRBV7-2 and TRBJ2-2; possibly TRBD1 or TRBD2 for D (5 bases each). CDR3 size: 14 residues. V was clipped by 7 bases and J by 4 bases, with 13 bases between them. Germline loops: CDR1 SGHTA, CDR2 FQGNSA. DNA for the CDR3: TGTGCCAGCACCCGGGACCCAACCACCGGGGAGCTGTTTTTT. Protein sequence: CASTRDPTTGELFF.

This CDR3 is CASIQGGGREYSDTQYF. The CDR3 DNA follows: TGTGCCAGCATCCAAGGTGGTGGGCGGGAGTACTCAGATACGCAGTATTTT. This rearrangement joins TRBV11-3 to TRBJ2-3; 7 bases agree with TRBD2. The V segment lost 7 bases and the J segment 4 bases; nucleotides outside the gene matches: 17. The CDR3 runs 17 residues. Germline V CDR1 and CDR2: SGHNT, YENEEA.

The CDR3 reads CATSDFGGRSHGELFF. DNA of the CDR3: TGTGCCACCAGTGATTTCGGCGGGAGGAGTCACGGGGAGCTGTTTTTT. This sequence joins TRBV24-1 and TRBJ2-2; 8 nucleotides line up with TRBD2. Unmatched junction bases numbered 7, after V lost 1 base and J lost 7 bases. The CDR3 consists of 16 residues. The V gene's germline CDR1 is KGHDR and CDR2 SFDVKD.

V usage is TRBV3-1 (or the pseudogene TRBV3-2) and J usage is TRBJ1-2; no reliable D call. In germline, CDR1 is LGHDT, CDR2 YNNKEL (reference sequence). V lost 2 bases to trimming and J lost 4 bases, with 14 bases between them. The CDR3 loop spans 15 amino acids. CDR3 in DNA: TGTGCCAGCAGCCAACGAGGGAACAACCCCTATGGCTACACCTTC. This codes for CASSQRGNNPYGYTF.

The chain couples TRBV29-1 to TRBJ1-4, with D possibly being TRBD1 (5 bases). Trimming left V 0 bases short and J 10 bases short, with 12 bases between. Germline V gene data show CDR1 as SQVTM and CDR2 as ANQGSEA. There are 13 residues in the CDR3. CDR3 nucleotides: TGCAGCGTTGAAGATCAGTCGGGGGGAAAACTGTTTTTT. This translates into CSVEDQSGGKLFF.

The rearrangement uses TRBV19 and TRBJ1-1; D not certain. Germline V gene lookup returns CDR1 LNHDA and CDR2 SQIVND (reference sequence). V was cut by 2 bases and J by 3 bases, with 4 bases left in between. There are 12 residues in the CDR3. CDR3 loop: CASSILDTEAFF. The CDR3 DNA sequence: TGTGCCAGTAGTATACTCGACACTGAAGCTTTCTTT.

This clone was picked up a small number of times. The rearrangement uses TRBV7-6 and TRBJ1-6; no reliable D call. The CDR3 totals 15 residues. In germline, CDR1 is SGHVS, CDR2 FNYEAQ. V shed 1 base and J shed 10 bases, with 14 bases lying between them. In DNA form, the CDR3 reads TGTGCCAGCAGCTTAGGGTCTTCGGCCGGGTCACCCCTCCACTTT. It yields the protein CASSLGSSAGSPLHF.

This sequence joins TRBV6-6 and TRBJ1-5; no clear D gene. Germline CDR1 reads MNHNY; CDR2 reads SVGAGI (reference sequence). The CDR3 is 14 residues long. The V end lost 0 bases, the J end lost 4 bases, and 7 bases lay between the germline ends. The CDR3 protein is CASSYSSGNQPQHF. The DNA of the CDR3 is TGTGCCAGCAGTTACTCGTCGGGTAATCAGCCCCAGCATTTT.

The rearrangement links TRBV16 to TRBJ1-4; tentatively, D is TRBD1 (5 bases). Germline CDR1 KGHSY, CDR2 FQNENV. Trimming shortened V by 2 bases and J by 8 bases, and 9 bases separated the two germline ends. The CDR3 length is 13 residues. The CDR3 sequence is CASSQGTAEKLFF. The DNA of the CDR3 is TGTGCCAGCAGCCAAGGGACCGCCGAAAAACTGTTTTTT.

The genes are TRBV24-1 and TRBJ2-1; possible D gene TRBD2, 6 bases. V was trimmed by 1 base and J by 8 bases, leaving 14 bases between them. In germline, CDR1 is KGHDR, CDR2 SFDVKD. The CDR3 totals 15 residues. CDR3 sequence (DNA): TGTGCCACCAGTGATTTACTAGCAGCGGAGGATGAGCAGTTCTTC. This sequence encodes CATSDLLAAEDEQFF.